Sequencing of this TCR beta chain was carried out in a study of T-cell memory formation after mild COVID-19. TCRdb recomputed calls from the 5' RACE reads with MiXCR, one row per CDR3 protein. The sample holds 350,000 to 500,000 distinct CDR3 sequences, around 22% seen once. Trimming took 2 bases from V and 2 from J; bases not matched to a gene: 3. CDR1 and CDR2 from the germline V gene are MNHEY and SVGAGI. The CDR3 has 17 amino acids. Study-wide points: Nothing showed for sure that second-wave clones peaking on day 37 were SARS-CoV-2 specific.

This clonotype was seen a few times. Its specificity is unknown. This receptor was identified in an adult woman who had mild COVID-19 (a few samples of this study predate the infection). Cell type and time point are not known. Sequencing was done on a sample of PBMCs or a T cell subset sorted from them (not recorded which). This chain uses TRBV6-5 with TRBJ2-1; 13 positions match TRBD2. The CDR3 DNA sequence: TGTGCCAGCAGTTACGGGACTAGCGGGGTCACCTACAATGAGCAGTTCTTC. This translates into CASSYGTSGVTYNEQFF.